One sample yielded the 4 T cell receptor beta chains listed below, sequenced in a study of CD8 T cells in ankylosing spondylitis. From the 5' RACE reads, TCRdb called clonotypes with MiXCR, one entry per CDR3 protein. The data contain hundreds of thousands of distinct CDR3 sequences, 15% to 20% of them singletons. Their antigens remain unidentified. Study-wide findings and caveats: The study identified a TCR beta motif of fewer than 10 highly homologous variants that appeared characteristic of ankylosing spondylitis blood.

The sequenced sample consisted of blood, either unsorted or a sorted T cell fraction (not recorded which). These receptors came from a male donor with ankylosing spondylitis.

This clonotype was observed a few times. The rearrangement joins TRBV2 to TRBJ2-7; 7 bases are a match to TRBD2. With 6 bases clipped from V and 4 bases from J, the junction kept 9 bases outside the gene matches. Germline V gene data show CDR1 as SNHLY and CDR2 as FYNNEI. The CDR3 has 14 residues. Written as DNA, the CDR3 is TGTGCCAGCAGCCTCCCTGACGGGGGGTACGAGCAGTACTTC. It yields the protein CASSLPDGGYEQYF.

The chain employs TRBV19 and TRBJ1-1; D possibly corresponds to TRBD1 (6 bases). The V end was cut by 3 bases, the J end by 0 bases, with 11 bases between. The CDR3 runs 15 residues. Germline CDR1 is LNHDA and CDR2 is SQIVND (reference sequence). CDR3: CASSITDSMNTEAFF. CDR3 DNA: TGTGCCAGTAGTATTACGGACAGTATGAACACTGAAGCTTTCTTT. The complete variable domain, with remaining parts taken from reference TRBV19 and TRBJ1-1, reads DGGITQSPKYLFRKEGQNVTLSCEQNLNHDAMYWYRQDPGQGLRLIYYSQIVNDFQKGDIAEGYSVSREKKESFPLTVTSAQKNPTAFYLCASSITDSMNTEAFFGQGTRLTVV.

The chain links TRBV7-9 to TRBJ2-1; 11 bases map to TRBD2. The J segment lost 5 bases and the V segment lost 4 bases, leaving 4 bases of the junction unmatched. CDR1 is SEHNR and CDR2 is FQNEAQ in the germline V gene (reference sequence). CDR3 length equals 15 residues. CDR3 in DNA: TGTGCCAGCAGCTCGGGACTAGCGGCCGACAATGAGCAGTTCTTC. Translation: CASSSGLAADNEQFF.

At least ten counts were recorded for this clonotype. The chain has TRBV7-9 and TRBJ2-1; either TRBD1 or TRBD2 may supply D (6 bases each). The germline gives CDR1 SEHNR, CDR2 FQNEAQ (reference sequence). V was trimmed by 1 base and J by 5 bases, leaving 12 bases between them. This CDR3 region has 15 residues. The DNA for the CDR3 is TGTGCCAGCAGCTTAGTGGGGGGCCCTAACAATGAGCAGTTCTTC. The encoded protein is CASSLVGGPNNEQFF.